Listed below are T cell receptor beta chains from one sample, sequenced in a study of T cells in Graves' hyperthyroidism and ophthalmopathy. TCRdb reprocessed the multiplex PCR reads with MiXCR, giving one entry per CDR3 protein. The sample contains about half a million distinct CDR3 sequences, roughly 22% of which appear only once. Sequencing input: blood. These TCRs come from a woman in her 70s with Graves' ophthalmopathy. Each CDR3 is given with its conserved first and last residue. The D gene is left open where the match is weak. Some rows mark clone size as missing; the rest say once, few, many or name a class of expanded clone.

abundance | j_gene | v_gene | d_gene | CDR3aa | CDR3nt
many | TRBJ2-1 | TRBV20-1 | TRBD1 | CSAATGTGYNEQFF | TGCAGTGCCGCGACCGGGACAGGGTACAATGAGCAGTTCTTC
NA | TRBJ2-7 | TRBV19 | NA | CASSKGGIYEQYF | TGTGCCAGTAGTAAGGGGGGAATCTACGAGCAGTACTTC
many | TRBJ2-7 | TRBV11-2 | NA | CASSLVGPYEQYF | TGTGCCAGCAGCTTAGTGGGACCCTACGAGCAGTACTTC
NA | TRBJ1-1 | TRBV7-9 | NA | CASKTDSVNTEAFF | TGTGCCAGCAAAACGGACAGCGTGAACACTGAAGCTTTCTTT
few | TRBJ2-7 | TRBV27 | NA | CASTTPGYEQYF | TGTGCCAGCACCACTCCGGGTTACGAGCAGTACTTC
many | TRBJ2-7 | TRBV11-2 | NA | CASSLGRGEVFSYEQYF | TGTGCCAGCAGCTTAGGACGGGGTGAGGTCTTCTCCTACGAGCAGTACTTC
NA | TRBJ2-5 | TRBV11-2 | NA | CASSLARGDQETQYF | TGTGCCAGCAGCTTAGCCAGGGGGGACCAAGAGACCCAGTACTTC
NA | TRBJ2-5 | TRBV29-1 | TRBD2 | CSVAGAGGLGETQYF | TGCAGCGTTGCCGGAGCGGGAGGGCTGGGAGAGACCCAGTACTTC
NA | TRBJ1-1 | TRBV12-3/TRBV12-4 | NA | CASSSGIRRAFF | TGTGCCAGCAGTTCCGGGATAAGGCGAGCTTTCTTT
NA | TRBJ2-1 | TRBV7-3 | TRBD2 | CASSVGLVGEQFF | TGTGCCAGCAGCGTAGGACTAGTAGGAGAGCAGTTCTTC
NA | TRBJ1-2 | TRBV27 | NA | CASSFNQANYGYTF | TGTGCCAGCAGTTTTAACCAAGCTAACTATGGCTACACCTTC
NA | TRBJ2-3 | TRBV7-9 | NA | CASSRVDTQYF | TGTGCCAGCAGCCGAGTGGATACGCAGTATTTT
NA | TRBJ1-2 | TRBV19 | NA | CASSRDTTGYGYTF | TGTGCCAGTAGCCGGGACACTACCGGCTATGGCTACACCTTC
few | TRBJ2-5 | TRBV10-2 | NA | CASRPSRGIGRETQYF | TGCGCCAGCAGACCATCTAGGGGGATAGGGCGGGAGACCCAGTACTTC
NA | TRBJ2-7 | TRBV12-3/TRBV12-4 | NA | CASKNSGPEGQYF | TGTGCCAGCAAAAACTCCGGGCCAGAAGGGCAGTACTTC
few | TRBJ1-5 | TRBV20-1 | NA | CSARERTRTYDSNQPQHF | TGCAGTGCTAGAGAGAGGACCAGAACTTACGATAGCAATCAGCCCCAGCATTTT
many | TRBJ1-1 | TRBV12-3/TRBV12-4 | NA | CASRVAGANTEAFF | TGTGCCAGCCGGGTTGCGGGAGCGAACACTGAAGCTTTCTTT
few | TRBJ2-5 | TRBV7-2 | NA | CASSPRGAGETQYF | TGTGCCAGCAGCCCCAGAGGGGCCGGGGAGACCCAGTACTTC
few | TRBJ2-3 | TRBV10-3 | TRBD1 | CAITGTGSPDTQYF | TGTGCCATTACCGGGACAGGGTCGCCAGATACGCAGTATTTT
NA | TRBJ2-5 | TRBV7-2 | TRBD2 | CASSSLAGAAETQYF | TGTGCCAGCAGCTCCCTAGCGGGAGCCGCGGAGACCCAGTACTTC
many | TRBJ1-1 | TRBV27 | TRBD1 | CASSLLQGASTEAFF | TGTGCCAGCAGTCTCCTACAGGGGGCTAGCACTGAAGCTTTCTTT
NA | TRBJ2-3 | TRBV4-3 | TRBD2 | CASSPRGLAGDTQYF | TGCGCCAGCAGCCCCCGGGGACTAGCGGGAGATACGCAGTATTTT
many | TRBJ2-3 | TRBV5-1 | NA | CASSLNTPTYTDTQYF | TGCGCCAGCAGCTTGAATACTCCGACATACACAGATACGCAGTATTTT
few | TRBJ1-2 | TRBV11-2 | NA | CASSPAGVVGYTF | TGTGCCAGCAGCCCGGCGGGGGTTGTGGGCTACACCTTC
NA | TRBJ1-4 | TRBV29-1 | TRBD1 | CSVLGRDRENEKLFF | TGCAGCGTCCTCGGTAGGGACAGGGAAAATGAAAAACTGTTTTTT
many | TRBJ1-1 | TRBV11-3 | NA | CASSLDTNTEAFF | TGTGCCAGCAGCTTAGATACGAACACTGAAGCTTTCTTT
few | TRBJ2-1 | TRBV20-1 | TRBD2 | CSARDDQAGGPNEQFF | TGCAGTGCTAGAGATGACCAAGCGGGAGGGCCCAATGAGCAGTTCTTC
many | TRBJ2-7 | TRBV6-6 | NA | CASSYGTDPYEQYF | TGTGCCAGCAGTTACGGGACGGACCCCTACGAGCAGTACTTC
NA | TRBJ2-2 | TRBV7-7 | TRBD1 | CASSQGQGATGELFF | TGTGCTAGCAGCCAGGGACAGGGGGCGACCGGGGAGCTGTTTTTT
few | TRBJ1-2 | TRBV19 | NA | CASSMGIGYGYTF | TGTGCCAGTAGTATGGGTATTGGCTATGGCTACACCTTC
few | TRBJ2-2 | TRBV5-1 | TRBD1 | CASSGDRGTNTGELFF | TGCGCCAGCAGCGGGGACAGGGGGACGAACACCGGGGAGCTGTTTTTT
NA | TRBJ1-2 | TRBV15 | NA | CATSSAGLDYGYTF | TGTGCCACCAGCAGCGCGGGGCTCGACTATGGCTACACCTTC